This passage covers 5 T cell receptor beta chains from one sample sequenced in a study of T cell responses to AZD1222 COVID-19 vaccine. The table came from immunoSEQ multiplex PCR; TCRdb's copy has only in-frame clones and leaves some out. Here the sample spans approximately 150,000 clones, about 92% being singletons. Sequencing used peripheral blood, obtained 28 days after the second AZD1222 dose. These receptors all come from an adult who received the AZD1222 COVID-19 vaccine.

The chain couples TRBV5-5 to TRBJ1-2; no definite D call. Germline V gives CDR1 SGHKS, CDR2 YYEKEE (reference sequence). Trimming pared 6 bases from V and 4 bases from J, leaving 13 bases between. The CDR3 has 13 amino acids. This CDR3 reads CASNPDGSYGYTF. DNA for the CDR3: TGTGCCAGCAACCCGGACGGAAGCTATGGCTACACCTTC.

This chain connects TRBV7-2 to TRBJ1-2, with unresolved D. The germline V and J ends were trimmed by 3 bases and 8 bases, with 10 bases remaining between them. The V gene's germline CDR1 is SGHTA and CDR2 FQGNSA. This CDR3 has 12 residues. The CDR3 loop is CASSFPSLGYTF. The CDR3 DNA follows: TGTGCCAGCAGCTTCCCTTCCTTGGGCTACACCTTC.

This clone was seen a handful of times. The V and J genes are TRBV5-1 and TRBJ1-1; 7 bases are shared with TRBD1. Germline V lookup: CDR1 SGHRS, CDR2 YFSETQ. The V and J ends lost 4 bases and 5 bases, in that order; junction bases with no gene match: 11. There are 15 residues in the CDR3. CDR3 sequence: CASSVVGGGYTEAFF. The CDR3 bases are TGCGCCAGCAGCGTGGTAGGGGGCGGGTATACTGAAGCTTTCTTT.

The J gene is TRBJ1-4, the V gene TRBV3-1 (or the pseudogene TRBV3-2); D is ambiguous. Looked up from germline, CDR1 is LGHDT and CDR2 is YNNKEL (reference sequence). This CDR3 is built from 17 residues. Trimming took 1 base from V and 0 from J, leaving 12 bases between them. The chain's CDR3 is CASSQVSKGATNEKLFF. DNA of the CDR3: TGTGCCAGCAGCCAAGTCTCGAAGGGTGCAACTAATGAAAAACTGTTTTTT.

This clone was found once. The V call is TRBV6-5, the J call TRBJ1-4; 7 nucleotides agree with TRBD1. The V and J ends lost 5 bases and 6 bases, in that order; junction bases with no gene match: 3. The germline V gene has CDR1 MNHEY and CDR2 SVGAGI. The CDR3 totals 13 residues. CDR3 bases: TGTGCCAGCAGTCCCGGGACAGATGAAAAACTGTTTTTT. Amino acids: CASSPGTDEKLFF.